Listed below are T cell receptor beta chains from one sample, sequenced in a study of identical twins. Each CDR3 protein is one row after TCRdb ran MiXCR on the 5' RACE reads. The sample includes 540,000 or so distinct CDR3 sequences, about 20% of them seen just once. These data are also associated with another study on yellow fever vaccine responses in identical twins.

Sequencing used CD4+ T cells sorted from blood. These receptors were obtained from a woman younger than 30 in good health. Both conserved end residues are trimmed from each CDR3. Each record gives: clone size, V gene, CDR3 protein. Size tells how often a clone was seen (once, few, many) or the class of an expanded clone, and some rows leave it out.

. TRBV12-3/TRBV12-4 ASTFGSGQPQH
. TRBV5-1 ASSNEPVRNSPLH
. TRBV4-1 ASSQRQGPYEQY
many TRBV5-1 ASSYYRGMNTEAF
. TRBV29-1 SVLVPSNEQF
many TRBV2 ASSELYEQY
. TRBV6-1 ASTPSGLAAGELF
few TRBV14 ASSQNRVHGELF
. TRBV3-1 ASSLRSAGSPLH
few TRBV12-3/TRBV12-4 ASRLDRADTGELF
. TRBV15 ATSREKIGHEQY
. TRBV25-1 ASSERRGSGGTEAF